The sequence of this T cell receptor (beta chain) was determined in a study of shared clonotypes between healthy human individuals. Study at large: Researchers assigned three CD4 naive, three CD4 memory, two CD8 naive and one CD8 memory plate to each donor.

Each sorted subset replicate got 200 ng genomic DNA, about 33,000 genomes. Some clones are missing from TCRdb's copy, which holds only in-frame ones; the method was immunoSEQ multiplex PCR. This sample yields some 1,900,000 clones, of which 85% to 95% are seen a single time; more than 0.95% belongs to the top ten. V gave up 1 base and J gave up 0 bases, with 9 bases separating them. Germline V CDR1 and CDR2: SGHAT, FQNNGV. This CDR3 is built from 15 residues. Study-wide results and limits: In several donors, around 5.5% of naive CD4 clonotypes appeared in common. Sorted-subset sequencing, rarefaction showed, was incomplete despite large depth.

In the naive CD8 group, cells lacked CD45RO and were positively selected for CCR7, so terminally differentiated effector memory CD45RA+ cells were left out. As regards this clone: No antigen is known for it.

This chain joins TRBV11-2 and TRBJ1-2; perhaps TRBD1 as D (5 bases). Sequenced: naive CD8+ T cells sorted from blood. The receptor comes from a man aged 18 to 30 in good health. The DNA for the CDR3 is TGTGCCAGCAGCTTAGCAGGGAATTCTAACTATGGCTACACCTTC. Protein product: CASSLAGNSNYGYTF.